The sequence of this T cell receptor (beta chain) was determined in a study of blood T cell repertoires in COVID-19. About the study: Samples taken during acute and convalescent COVID-19 were collected in the United States, Italy and Spain. Sources were T cells, B-cell-depleted T cells, or PBMCs; the material itself was cDNA or gDNA.

In the original workflow: The authors estimated nucleated cell counts from reference gene primer amplification. Assay: immunoSEQ multiplex PCR; the TCRdb copy retains only in-frame clones and omits some. That table is the source of V, J and clone size, and D and trimming were worked out from the DNA. The data show about 150,000 clones, about 88% seen once. The count of this clone is one. The receptor was isolated from an older woman with acute or convalescent COVID-19. The sequencing input was peripheral blood.

Written as DNA, the CDR3 is TGTGCCAGCAGAAGGGACTACAATTACGAGCAGTACTTC. The encoded protein is CASRRDYNYEQYF. The gene calls are TRBV6-5 and TRBJ2-7; 7 positions agree with TRBD2. Germline V lookup: CDR1 MNHEY, CDR2 SVGAGI. V lost 6 bases, J lost 4 bases, and 6 bases stayed unmatched. This CDR3 has 13 amino acids.